This T cell receptor (delta chain) stems from a study of Vδ1+ human thymocytes. This clone was counted only a few times. What it recognizes is unknown. The template was reverse-transcribed extracted RNA. The CDR3 regions were amplified by multiplex PCR from V-gene primers to a constant-region primer. TCRdb repeated clone calling on the multiplex PCR reads with CATT. The data hold over 45,000 delta-chain clones, with 15% observed a single time. Study findings and constraints: TRG sequences recurred across donors, whereas TRD sequences stayed essentially private. Thymic TRG and TRD repertoires appeared highly polyclonal, with Gaussian CDR3 length distributions.

The germline V and J ends were trimmed by 0 bases and 0 bases, with 20 bases remaining between them. The length of the CDR3 is 19 residues. The V gene's germline CDR1 is TSWWSYY and CDR2 QGS. Sequenced input: Vdelta1+ gamma-delta thymocytes from the thymus. The subset: FACS-sorted CD3+ TCRalphabeta- TCRVdelta1+ TCRVdelta2- thymocytes. This receptor was obtained from a boy under two years old who had congenital heart surgery. The J gene is TRDJ1, the V gene TRDV1; D may be TRDD3 (5 bases). The CDR3 DNA reads TGTGCTCTTGGGGAACTAGGGGAAGATCCCGTTTGCGACACCGATAAACTCATCTTT. Its protein is CALGELGEDPVCDTDKLIF.